The 18 T cell receptor beta chains given below trace back to one sample, sequenced in a study of shared clonotypes between healthy human individuals. Using immunoSEQ multiplex PCR, the repertoire was profiled, and TCRdb retains in-frame clones only, with some absent. Of 2 million to 2.5 million clones listed, 92% are singletons. The specimen was naive CD4+ T cells from PBMCs. Subset reported: CD45RA+ positively selected. The receptors were sampled from a man aged 18 to 30 in good health. Some clones in this sample may be carry-over from other donors' samples.

This chain links TRBV15 with TRBJ2-3; D remains unclear. CDR3 length equals 15 residues. V was pared by 1 base and J by 1 base, with 9 bases between. Germline V gives CDR1 LNHNV, CDR2 YYDKDF (reference sequence). The CDR3 nucleotides are TGTGCCACCAGCAGAGTTAGGCGTGGCACAGATACGCAGTATTTT. Its translation is CATSRVRRGTDTQYF.

This clone has more than one count but fewer than ten. The V call is TRBV7-2, the J call TRBJ2-3, with no clear D. CDR3 length: 14 amino acids. Trimming pared 0 bases from V and 2 bases from J, leaving 6 bases between. Per germline, CDR1 SGHTA and CDR2 FQGNSA. The CDR3 DNA follows: TGTGCCAGCAGCTTAGCGGGGTACACAGATACGCAGTATTTT. It yields the protein CASSLAGYTDTQYF.

J is TRBJ2-5 and V is TRBV19, with TRBD1 matching over 8 bases. This CDR3 is 14 amino acids long. Germline V gene data show CDR1 as LNHDA and CDR2 as SQIVND (reference sequence). The V and J ends lost 6 bases and 5 bases, in that order; junction bases with no gene match: 8. The CDR3 nucleotides read TGTGCCAGTAGGCGACAGGGGTCTCAGGAGACCCAGTACTTC. Its translation: CASRRQGSQETQYF.

The chain is built from TRBV4-2 and TRBJ2-1; D is perhaps TRBD2 (5 bases). The CDR3 totals 18 residues. V was trimmed by 0 bases and J by 2 bases, leaving 17 bases between them. CDR1 and CDR2 from the germline V gene are LGHNA and YNFKEQ. The CDR3 DNA reads as TGTGCCAGCAGCCAAGATCCAACGGGAAGCAGGACCTACAATGAGCAGTTCTTC. Translating it yields CASSQDPTGSRTYNEQFF.

The chain uses TRBV5-1 and TRBJ1-6, with D uncertain. The ends were cut back, 0 bases at V and 9 bases at J, with 7 bases in the middle. Germline V gives CDR1 SGHRS, CDR2 YFSETQ. This CDR3 is 13 amino acids long. The CDR3 sequence: CASSLALGSPLHF. For the CDR3, the DNA is TGCGCCAGCAGCTTGGCTTTGGGTTCACCCCTCCACTTT.

This clone appeared a single time. Other DNA sequences from this sample encode an identical CDR3 as well. The genes are TRBV18 and TRBJ2-7; D perhaps matches TRBD2 (6 bases). Trimming shortened V by 0 bases and J by 2 bases, and 11 bases separated the two germline ends. CDR3 length: 15 amino acids. The germline V gene encodes CDR1 KGHSH and CDR2 LQKENI. CDR3 nucleotide sequence: TGTGCCAGCTCACCACCGGGACGGACTACCTACGAGCAGTACTTC. Translating it yields CASSPPGRTTYEQYF.

This chain connects TRBV5-1 to TRBJ2-3, with D maybe TRBD1 (6 bases). Germline V gene lookup returns CDR1 SGHRS and CDR2 YFSETQ. This CDR3 has 15 residues. The V and J ends lost 0 bases and 5 bases respectively, with 13 bases between them. In DNA, the CDR3 is TGCGCCAGCAGCTTGGTCGTGGGCAGGGGAGATACGCAGTATTTT. The encoded protein is CASSLVVGRGDTQYF.

The gene calls are TRBV6-5 and TRBJ2-7; D is possibly TRBD2 (6 bases). Germline CDR1 MNHEY, CDR2 SVGAGI. The CDR3 is made up of 14 amino acids. V was trimmed by 6 bases and J by 2 bases, leaving 14 bases between them. CDR3 sequence: CASSQGGRAYEQYF. The CDR3 region has the DNA TGTGCCAGCAGCCAAGGAGGGAGAGCCTACGAGCAGTACTTC.

The chain uses TRBV7-9 and TRBJ2-7; 8 bases align to TRBD2. Unmatched junction bases numbered 7, after V lost 4 bases and J lost 2 bases. The V gene's germline CDR1 is SEHNR and CDR2 FQNEAQ (reference sequence). The CDR3 covers 15 residues. The CDR3 spells CASSSRTSSAYEQYF. The CDR3 nucleotides read TGTGCCAGCAGCTCGAGGACTAGCAGTGCCTACGAGCAGTACTTC.

This chain uses TRBV20-1 with TRBJ2-7; TRBD1 agrees at 8 bases. Germline assignment: CDR1 DFQATT and CDR2 SNEGSKA (reference sequence). The CDR3 length is 11 residues. The junction had 2 bases not matched to a gene; V was cut back by 4 bases and J by 6 bases. The CDR3 DNA sequence: TGCAGTGCTAAGGACAGGGCCGAGCAGTACTTC. It encodes CSAKDRAEQYF.

CDR3: CASSLGALYGYTF. CDR3 DNA: TGCGCCAGCAGCTTGGGTGCCCTATATGGCTACACCTTC. The V and J genes are TRBV5-1 and TRBJ1-2, with D hard to call. V lost 0 bases to trimming and J lost 5 bases, with 8 bases between them. The CDR3 extends over 13 amino acids. The V gene's germline CDR1 is SGHRS and CDR2 YFSETQ.

The rearrangement links TRBV14 to TRBJ2-2; D perhaps matches TRBD2 (5 bases). Trimming shortened V by 1 base and J by 6 bases, and 9 bases separated the two germline ends. Germline V gene sequence: CDR1 SGHDN, CDR2 FVKESK. This CDR3 is built from 14 residues. CDR3 DNA sequence: TGTGCCAGCAGCCAAGGTGTAGCGCCCGGGGAGCTGTTTTTT. Its protein is CASSQGVAPGELFF.

CDR3 sequence (DNA): TGTGCCAGCAGTTACTCACTAGCGGGAGGGTTTGAGCAGTTCTTC. Translated: CASSYSLAGGFEQFF. J is TRBJ2-1 and V is TRBV6-6, with 13 bases matching TRBD2. V shed 0 bases, J shed 9 bases, and the junction held 2 bases outside the gene matches. The CDR3 extends over 15 amino acids. The V gene's germline CDR1 is MNHNY and CDR2 SVGAGI (reference sequence).

V usage is TRBV10-3 and J usage is TRBJ2-3, with D possibly matching TRBD1 (6 bases). This CDR3 has 15 amino acids. V was cut by 3 bases and J by 4 bases, with 14 bases left in between. Germline V lookup: CDR1 ENHRY, CDR2 SYGVKD. CDR3 nucleotides: TGTGCCATCAGTGACCGGGGCAGGGGCCCAGATACGCAGTATTTT. Its protein is CAISDRGRGPDTQYF.

This clone was found once. V gene TRBV7-3 combines with J gene TRBJ2-3; the D gene is possibly TRBD2 (6 bases). V lost 5 bases and J 0 bases, leaving 12 bases between the germline ends. There are 15 residues in the CDR3. CDR1 and CDR2 (germline): SGHTA, FQGTGA. CDR3 amino acids: CASSPIGGSTDTQYF. The CDR3 DNA reads TGTGCCAGCAGCCCAATTGGGGGGAGCACAGATACGCAGTATTTT.

The gene calls are TRBV29-1 and TRBJ1-1; TRBD1 matches at 7 bases. The CDR3 is 11 residues long. CDR1 SQVTM and CDR2 ANQGSEA come from the germline V gene. Losses at the gene ends were 7 bases for V and 4 bases for J; bases not matched to a gene: 3. Here the CDR3 DNA reads TGCAGCGCCGCAGGGGGCACTGAAGCTTTCTTT. Its protein product is CSAAGGTEAFF.

The chain employs TRBV29-1 and TRBJ2-5; D not resolved. The CDR3 covers 17 residues. V shed 7 bases and J shed 1 base, with 25 bases lying between them. CDR1 and CDR2 (germline): SQVTM, ANQGSEA. The CDR3 sequence is CSGERTFPGSPQETQYF. The CDR3 DNA is TGCAGCGGTGAGAGAACTTTTCCGGGTTCGCCCCAAGAGACCCAGTACTTC.

The CDR3 bases are TGCGCCAGCAGCCTCGGGACCCTTACTAATGAAAAACTGTTTTTT. Amino acids: CASSLGTLTNEKLFF. V usage is TRBV4-3 and J usage is TRBJ1-4; possible D gene TRBD1, 5 bases. Germline assignment: CDR1 LGHNA and CDR2 YSLEER. The CDR3 is 15 residues long. V lost 4 bases, J lost 2 bases, and 11 bases lay in between.